The rows below give T cell receptor beta chains drawn from one sample of a study of blood T cells in healthy people across ages. MiXCR was run by TCRdb on the 5' RACE reads, yielding one entry per CDR3 protein. The sample comprises 780,000 or so distinct CDR3 sequences, 53% of which are singletons, and approximately 40% rests with the top ten. The sample consisted of blood. The receptors shown here come from a man of 80 years or more in good health. CDR3s leave out the opening cysteine and the closing phenylalanine or tryptophan. The order of the fields is CDR3 protein, V gene, D gene. The D gene is left open where the match is weak.

cdr3_aa: ASSAQGSNQPQH
v_call: TRBV9
d_call: NA

cdr3_aa: ASSLVRINTGELF
v_call: TRBV28
d_call: NA

cdr3_aa: ASSGGTSVRLTYEQY
v_call: TRBV5-1
d_call: TRBD2

cdr3_aa: ASSLTRGRRDHEQY
v_call: TRBV27
d_call: TRBD1

cdr3_aa: ASSQVMHEQF
v_call: TRBV3-1
d_call: NA

cdr3_aa: AGSQSGWLAGSGGNTDTQY
v_call: TRBV3-1
d_call: TRBD2

cdr3_aa: SSAPTSGIGNEQF
v_call: TRBV29-1
d_call: TRBD2

cdr3_aa: ASSPPGLAVRQY
v_call: TRBV12-3/TRBV12-4
d_call: TRBD2

cdr3_aa: ASSSAYNEQF
v_call: TRBV12-3/TRBV12-4
d_call: NA

cdr3_aa: ASRADTNYGYT
v_call: TRBV12-3/TRBV12-4
d_call: NA

cdr3_aa: ASSPLSRGLADTQY
v_call: TRBV6-1
d_call: TRBD1

cdr3_aa: ASRAKWADTQY
v_call: TRBV2
d_call: NA

cdr3_aa: ASSYSSMDGTEAF
v_call: TRBV6-5
d_call: NA

cdr3_aa: ASSLGQGAISYEQY
v_call: TRBV11-1
d_call: NA

cdr3_aa: ASSPRGLAGGYTQY
v_call: TRBV7-2
d_call: TRBD2

cdr3_aa: ASSALAGGTETQY
v_call: TRBV7-6
d_call: TRBD2

cdr3_aa: ASSQGLAGSLNNEQF
v_call: TRBV6-1
d_call: TRBD2

cdr3_aa: ASSPDIRAGVNNEQY
v_call: TRBV7-2
d_call: TRBD2

cdr3_aa: ASRQGPSLAKNIQY
v_call: TRBV6-6
d_call: NA

cdr3_aa: SARNRVSHEQF
v_call: TRBV20-1
d_call: NA

cdr3_aa: ASSSGREGYYEQY
v_call: TRBV28
d_call: TRBD2

cdr3_aa: ASGNPGLAERNIQY
v_call: TRBV2
d_call: TRBD2

cdr3_aa: SALEGPTDTQY
v_call: TRBV20-1
d_call: NA

cdr3_aa: SAPPTGVNEQF
v_call: TRBV20-1
d_call: TRBD1

cdr3_aa: SAPGQQVASYEQF
v_call: TRBV20-1
d_call: TRBD1

cdr3_aa: ASSSGHTTNQETQY
v_call: TRBV11-2
d_call: NA

cdr3_aa: ASSQAVAGHQETQY
v_call: TRBV3-1
d_call: NA

cdr3_aa: SAGGKNTGELF
v_call: TRBV20-1
d_call: NA

cdr3_aa: ASSVVGTSGSHEQF
v_call: TRBV9
d_call: TRBD2

cdr3_aa: ASSVVGGKPYEQY
v_call: TRBV7-9
d_call: NA

cdr3_aa: SARVSGVKVGNYEQY
v_call: TRBV20-1
d_call: TRBD2

cdr3_aa: ASSGSTGAGYEQY
v_call: TRBV5-1
d_call: TRBD1

cdr3_aa: ASSESSPGTGTGHAY
v_call: TRBV25-1
d_call: NA

cdr3_aa: ASSFGGLSQETQY
v_call: TRBV12-3/TRBV12-4
d_call: NA

cdr3_aa: SASKNTEAF
v_call: TRBV20-1
d_call: NA

cdr3_aa: SARVQGVDGANVLT
v_call: TRBV20-1
d_call: TRBD1

cdr3_aa: ASSSRDRGLYGYT
v_call: TRBV11-2
d_call: TRBD1

cdr3_aa: ASSPGRLLTGELF
v_call: TRBV12-3/TRBV12-4
d_call: NA

cdr3_aa: ASSPRYSEETQY
v_call: TRBV3-1
d_call: NA

cdr3_aa: ASSPTGLAGAYEQY
v_call: TRBV7-9
d_call: TRBD2